This TCR beta chain was observed in a study of blood T cell repertoires in COVID-19. The wider study: Acute and convalescent COVID-19 specimens originated in the United States, Italy and Spain.

Libraries were prepared by immunoSEQ multiplex PCR; TCRdb keeps only in-frame clonotypes and omits some of them. The table shows 250,000 to 300,000 clones, with approximately 91% occurring only once. The CDR3 sequence is 14 residues long. The V and J ends lost 0 bases and 6 bases respectively, with 9 bases between them. Germline lookup yields CDR1 SGHKS and CDR2 YYEKEE (reference sequence). The study assigned cohorts using participant-reported clinical history. The chain couples TRBV5-5 to TRBJ2-2, with a tentative D call TRBD1 (6 bases). The receptor was derived from a woman in her twenties or thirties who had recovered from COVID-19. Material for sequencing was PBMCs or T cells enriched from blood (not recorded which). The CDR3, as DNA: TGTGCCAGCAGCTTGGCAGGGGCTTCCGGGGAGCTGTTTTTT. This codes for CASSLAGASGELFF.